This T cell receptor beta chain was captured by sequencing in a study of spatial heterogeneity in lung cancer. Whole-study context: The cohort: over 65 early-stage, untreated non-small cell lung cancer patients. The study consistently detected more beta-chain than alpha-chain sequences.

The CDR3 consists of 13 residues. Per germline, CDR1 ENHRY and CDR2 SYGVKD. V shed 10 bases and J shed 0 bases, with 12 bases lying between them. With regard to this clonotype: Antigen specificity is unknown.

One entry per CDR3 protein, called by TCRdb with MiXCR from the 5' RACE reads. The table records 110,000 or so distinct CDR3 sequences, 10% to 12% of them present only once. Study-wide findings and caveats: At tumor resection, ubiquitous expanded TCRs were detected in blood more often than later.

Sample time point: blood at routine non-recurrence follow-up after resection. No cells were sorted before sequencing. The whole RNA sequenced was extracted from tumor, nontumor lung or frozen PBMC. The chain joins TRBV10-3 to TRBJ2-5, with D uncertain. This clonotype was sampled from a female donor with early-stage non-small cell lung cancer. The sequenced sample was PBMCs, obtained at follow-up. The CDR3 reads CATRGTYQETQYF. The CDR3, as DNA: TGTGCCACCCGTGGAACGTACCAAGAGACCCAGTACTTC.